This TCR beta chain originates from a study of CD8+CD57+ T cells in acquired aplastic anemia. This clonotype has just one count. Antigen specificity is unknown. The template used for profiling TCR beta VDJ and CDR3 was genomic DNA. Via MiXCR, TCRdb re-called the reads, giving one row per CDR3 protein. The sample lists 160,000 or so distinct CDR3 sequences; 47% were seen once. Notes on the study in general: Controls and patients did not differ significantly in CD8+ Simpson's diversity.

V lost 0 bases to trimming and J lost 1 base, with 7 bases between them. Per the germline V gene, CDR1 is SGHDT and CDR2 is YYEEEE. The CDR3 runs to 15 residues. Patients chosen for sequencing had CD8+CD57+ cells that had expanded, as shown by flow cytometry. Blood came from patients not yet given any therapy. Sequences were obtained from sorted CD4+, CD8+, or CD8+CD57+ T cells (not recorded which) from PBMCs. The chain combines TRBV5-6 with TRBJ2-2; possibly TRBD1 for D (5 bases). This receptor was identified in a human donor with aplastic anemia. The CDR3 region is CASSLGQLNTGELFF. The CDR3 nucleotides read TGTGCCAGCAGCTTGGGACAGTTGAACACCGGGGAGCTGTTTTTT.